The 21 T cell receptor beta chains presented below share a single source sample, sequenced in a study of blood T cell repertoires in COVID-19 (TCRdb year 2020). Libraries were built with the immunoSEQ multiplex PCR assay. TCRdb stores this immuneACCESS table with in-frame sequences only. Part of the clones is absent; in the studies checked, under half of the shortfall reflects unresolved V genes, and no reason is known for the rest. The sample data list 250,000 to 350,000 clones, and around 88% of these were observed just once. In total, the top ten clones hold roughly 1.1% of the sample. The sequenced sample consisted of peripheral blood. The receptor source for this set is a woman in her forties or fifties with acute or convalescent COVID-19.

J is TRBJ1-2 and V is TRBV19; a weak D match, TRBD1 (6 bases). The CDR3 sequence is 15 residues long. Per the germline V gene, CDR1 is LNHDA and CDR2 is SQIVND (reference sequence). V was pared by 5 bases and J by 5 bases, with 18 bases between. Here the CDR3 DNA reads TGTGCCAGTAGTGACCGGAACAGGGTCTCTTATGGCTACACCTTC. Translation: CASSDRNRVSYGYTF. Drawing the rest from reference TRBV19 and TRBJ1-2, the complete variable domain is DGGITQSPKYLFRKEGQNVTLSCEQNLNHDAMYWYRQDPGQGLRLIYYSQIVNDFQKGDIAEGYSVSREKKESFPLTVTSAQKNPTAFYLCASSDRNRVSYGYTFGSGTRLTVV.

The chain links TRBV7-9 to TRBJ2-5, with D possibly matching TRBD1 (5 bases). With 0 bases removed from V and 5 bases from J, the gap between germline ends came to 10 bases. Germline values: CDR1 SEHNR, CDR2 FQNEAQ (reference sequence). This CDR3 has 14 amino acids. CDR3 bases: TGTGCCAGCAGCTTAGCGGTTCCAGGGGAGACCCAGTACTTC. Protein: CASSLAVPGETQYF.

This chain connects TRBV15 to TRBJ1-4, with 10 bases that match TRBD1. Germline CDR1 LNHNV, CDR2 YYDKDF (reference sequence). This CDR3 contains 16 residues. With 5 bases clipped from V and 8 bases from J, the junction kept 11 bases outside the gene matches. The CDR3 sequence is CATSPDKGTGVEKLFF. CDR3 in DNA: TGTGCCACCAGCCCCGATAAGGGGACAGGGGTCGAAAAACTGTTTTTT.

J is TRBJ1-1 and V is TRBV27; D possibly corresponds to TRBD1 (6 bases). CDR3 length equals 11 residues. In germline, CDR1 is MNHEY, CDR2 SMNVEV (reference sequence). The V end was cut by 7 bases, the J end by 5 bases, with 8 bases between. CDR3 loop: CASKGGTEAFF. DNA of the CDR3: TGTGCCAGCAAGGGGGGGACTGAAGCTTTCTTT.

This sequence joins TRBV4-2 and TRBJ2-7, with a weak D call TRBD1 (6 bases). Between the trimmed V and J ends, which lost 2 bases and 3 bases, there was a span of 14 bases. Per germline, CDR1 LGHNA and CDR2 YNFKEQ. The CDR3 covers 15 residues. Written as DNA, the CDR3 is TGTGCCAGCAGCCAAATCATCGGACAGCGCTACGAGCAGTACTTC. Amino acid sequence: CASSQIIGQRYEQYF.

This clone came up a few times. The rearrangement joins TRBV10-1 to TRBJ1-5; D ambiguous. CDR1 and CDR2 from the germline V gene are WNHNN and SYGVQD (reference sequence). The V and J ends lost 5 bases and 2 bases respectively, with 7 bases between them. This CDR3 is 13 amino acids long. CDR3 in DNA: TGCGCCAGCAGTTTGCAGGGCAATCAGCCCCAGCATTTT. This codes for CASSLQGNQPQHF.

The V and J genes are TRBV24-1 and TRBJ2-2; TRBD1 matches at 7 bases. The germline V gene encodes CDR1 KGHDR and CDR2 SFDVKD. The V gene end was trimmed by 5 bases and the J gene end by 0 bases; junction bases not matched to a gene: 8. The CDR3 contains 17 residues. DNA for the CDR3: TGTGCCACCAGTGCCAAGGGGGCCCTCCCGAACACCGGGGAGCTGTTTTTT. Amino acid sequence: CATSAKGALPNTGELFF.

This chain uses TRBV2 with TRBJ2-2, with D perhaps TRBD1 (6 bases). Trimming pared 5 bases from V and 5 bases from J, leaving 12 bases between. Germline-derived CDR1 and CDR2 are SNHLY and FYNNEI. This CDR3 is 14 amino acids long. This chain's CDR3 is CASSFLQGTGELFF. The DNA for the CDR3 is TGTGCCAGCAGTTTTTTACAGGGTACCGGGGAGCTGTTTTTT.

The chain uses TRBV4-3 and TRBJ2-3, with 9 bases fitting TRBD1. V shed 0 bases, J shed 3 bases, and the junction held 4 bases outside the gene matches. Per germline, CDR1 LGHNA and CDR2 YSLEER. The CDR3 extends over 16 amino acids. CDR3 coding DNA: TGCGCCAGCAGCCAAGATCGGACAGGGGCAACAGATACGCAGTATTTT. This translates into CASSQDRTGATDTQYF.

The chain is built from TRBV7-7 and TRBJ2-3; 10 nucleotides align to TRBD1. V lost 6 bases and J lost 3; bases outside the gene matches: 6. Germline V gene lookup returns CDR1 SSHAT and CDR2 FNYEAQ (reference sequence). This CDR3 is 15 amino acids long. CDR3: CASRSGTGVTDTQYF. The CDR3 nucleotides read TGTGCCAGCAGGTCCGGGACAGGGGTAACAGATACGCAGTATTTT.

A remark on this clone: This specimen includes other DNA sequences encoding the same CDR3. The chain links TRBV14 to TRBJ1-2; D call uncertain. Deletions cut 3 bases from V and 5 bases from J, with 7 bases between. Per germline, CDR1 SGHDN and CDR2 FVKESK. CDR3 length equals 12 residues. The CDR3: CASSQAGYGYTF. CDR3 in DNA: TGTGCCAGCAGCCAGGCAGGTTATGGCTACACCTTC.

The rearrangement joins TRBV12-5 to TRBJ1-3; 9 positions agree with TRBD1. CDR1 and CDR2 (germline): LGHNT, FRNRAP. V gave up 5 bases and J gave up 4 bases; unmatched junction bases: 0. The CDR3 is 13 residues long. The CDR3 sequence: CASGTGGGNTIYF. The CDR3 bases are TGTGCTAGTGGTACAGGGGGCGGAAACACCATATATTTT.

The chain links TRBV7-2 to TRBJ2-1; TRBD2 agrees at 8 bases. The V and J ends lost 7 bases and 3 bases, in that order; junction bases with no gene match: 11. Germline values: CDR1 SGHTA, CDR2 FQGNSA. This CDR3 spans 16 amino acids. The CDR3 nucleotides are TGTGCCAGCACCGTTCTGGCTAGCGGGTACTACAATGAGCAGTTCTTC. It translates to CASTVLASGYYNEQFF.

This clone appeared a single time. V usage is TRBV7-8 and J usage is TRBJ1-2, with D perhaps TRBD1 (6 bases). V dropped 1 base and J dropped 3 bases, with 9 bases sitting between them. The CDR3 consists of 14 residues. CDR1 and CDR2 from the germline V gene are SGHVS and FQNEAQ. The CDR3 DNA sequence: TGTGCCAGCAGCTTAGATGGACAGTACTATGGCTACACCTTC. Its protein product is CASSLDGQYYGYTF.

This sequence joins TRBV28 and TRBJ2-1; 10 bases line up with TRBD2. CDR1 MDHEN and CDR2 SYDVKM come from the germline V gene. This CDR3 comprises 16 residues. V trimming: 4 bases; J trimming: 4 bases; junction bases outside the gene matches: 7. The CDR3 reads CASSSTGTSAYNEQFF. The CDR3 DNA follows: TGTGCCAGCAGTTCAACCGGGACTAGCGCGTACAATGAGCAGTTCTTC.

As to this clone: The same CDR3 arises from other DNA sequences in this sample as well. J is TRBJ1-5 and V is TRBV27; TRBD1 aligns across 7 bases. Germline values: CDR1 MNHEY, CDR2 SMNVEV (reference sequence). The CDR3 runs to 12 residues. V trimming: 7 bases; J trimming: 5 bases; junction bases outside the gene matches: 2. The CDR3, as DNA: TGTGCCAGCACGACAGGGCATCAGCCCCAGCATTTT. Translated, it gives CASTTGHQPQHF.

The V call is TRBV10-3, the J call TRBJ1-1; TRBD1 matches 8 bases. J was trimmed by 2 bases and V by 6 bases; bases with no gene match: 8. This CDR3 has 15 amino acids. Per the germline V gene, CDR1 is ENHRY and CDR2 is SYGVKD. CDR3 protein: CAIRGTGTGNTEAFF. The CDR3 DNA follows: TGTGCCATCAGGGGTACCGGGACAGGTAACACTGAAGCTTTCTTT.

V and J are TRBV19 and TRBJ2-1; TRBD2 matches 11 bases. V lost 3 bases to trimming and J lost 6 bases; unmatched junction nucleotides: 4. The CDR3 covers 15 residues. Germline CDR1 LNHDA, CDR2 SQIVND (reference sequence). The CDR3, as DNA: TGTGCCAGTAGTATGGAACTAGCGGGAGCCAATGAGCAGTTCTTC. As protein: CASSMELAGANEQFF. Looking up the rest from reference TRBV19 and TRBJ2-1 gives the full variable domain: DGGITQSPKYLFRKEGQNVTLSCEQNLNHDAMYWYRQDPGQGLRLIYYSQIVNDFQKGDIAEGYSVSREKKESFPLTVTSAQKNPTAFYLCASSMELAGANEQFFGPGTRLTVL.

The V gene is TRBV7-9, the J gene TRBJ2-1; 7 positions match TRBD2. V gave up 5 bases and J gave up 5 bases; unmatched junction bases: 6. The CDR3 runs to 14 residues. Germline values: CDR1 SEHNR, CDR2 FQNEAQ (reference sequence). The CDR3 DNA sequence: TGTGCCAGCAGCCGGACTAGGAATGACAATGAGCAGTTCTTC. The encoded protein is CASSRTRNDNEQFF.

This clone was detected once. The V and J genes are TRBV29-1 and TRBJ2-1, with TRBD2 as a possible D gene (5 bases). Germline lookup yields CDR1 SQVTM and CDR2 ANQGSEA. Trimming took 2 bases from V and 2 from J, leaving 7 bases between them. The CDR3 length is 13 residues. CDR3 bases: TGCAGCGTTGAAATTAGCGCCTACAATGAGCAGTTCTTC. It specifies CSVEISAYNEQFF.

This clone was counted at least ten times. The chain couples TRBV7-8 to TRBJ1-2; D may be TRBD1 (6 bases). The CDR3 spans 15 residues. Deletions cut 4 bases from V and 0 bases from J, with 12 bases between. Germline values: CDR1 SGHVS, CDR2 FQNEAQ. The CDR3 DNA reads TGTGCCAGCAGCTCACAGGGACCGGCTAACTATGGCTACACCTTC. It specifies CASSSQGPANYGYTF.